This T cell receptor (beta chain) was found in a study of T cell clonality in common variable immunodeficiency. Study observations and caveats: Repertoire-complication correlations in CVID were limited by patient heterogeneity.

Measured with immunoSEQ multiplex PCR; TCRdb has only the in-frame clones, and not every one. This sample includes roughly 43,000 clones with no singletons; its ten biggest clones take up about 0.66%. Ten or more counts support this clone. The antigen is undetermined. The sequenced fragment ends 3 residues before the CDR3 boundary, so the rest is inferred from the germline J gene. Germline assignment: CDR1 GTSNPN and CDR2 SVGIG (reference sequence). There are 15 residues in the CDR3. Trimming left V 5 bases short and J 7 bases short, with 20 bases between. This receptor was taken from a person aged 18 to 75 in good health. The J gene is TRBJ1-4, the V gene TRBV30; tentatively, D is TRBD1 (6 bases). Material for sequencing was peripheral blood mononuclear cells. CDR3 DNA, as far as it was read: TGTGCCTGGGGCGGTACAGGGAGGATGGGTGAAAAA. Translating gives CAWGGTGRMGEK. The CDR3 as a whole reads CAWGGTGRMGEKLFF.